Included here is one TCR beta chain sequence, with context. The antigen it recognizes is unknown. The input lacks base qualities; no much larger clone sits a single base away. These data belong to a study of tumor and adjacent non-tumor tissue in lung cancer (dated by TCRdb to about 2018). Describing the broader study: By cancer type, the cohort comprised 11 to 12 adenocarcinoma patients, 2 squamous cell carcinoma patients and 1 small cell lung cancer patient. The roughly 15 patients were aged roughly 31 to 80 years, included 10 men and 5 women, and had TNM stage I to III disease. In total, sequencing yielded some 130 million productive TCRbeta reads, which works out to an average of approximately 4 million reads per sample. Bulk TCRbeta repertoires were compared between lung tumor tissue and matched distant non-tumor lung tissue obtained from 15 or so lung cancer patients. Over 25 paired specimens, one tumor and one normal lung sample per patient, were profiled by TCRbeta CDR3 sequencing.

The library was obtained by multiplex PCR. Data came from an Illumina HiSeq 2500. TCRbeta libraries were constructed through three rounds of nested PCR with primers (Table S4) according to protocols adapted from ARM-PCR. Before sequencing, PCR products in the 200-500 bp range were cut out of the gel and cleaned up using the QIAquick gel extraction kit. As for the authors' bioinformatics: Reads were cleaned with Trimmomatic, merged with FLASH into complete CDR3 sequences, and assigned to V(D)J germline segments with MiTCR. VDJtools was used to compute clonal diversity as the inverse Simpson's index. A read counted as productive if the sequence was in-frame and lacked a premature stop codon. TCRdb reran the public reads through fastp at Q25 and MiXCR, keeping productive beta chains. Each record represents a unique CDR3 protein, reported with the most common genes and DNA among its rows. The V and J calls reflect TCRdb's pipeline rather than the authors' work. Recorded for this sample are about 100,000 distinct CDR3 sequences; over 55% of them occurred a single time. The leading ten clones occupy roughly 19% of the sample.

Counted from cysteine to phenylalanine, this CDR3 has 12 amino acids. The sequence is cut down to CDR3 DNA, 36 bases in frame from base 1. CDR1 and CDR2 (SGHAT, FQNNGV) derive from the germline V gene. The junction shows trimming of 2 bases on V and 6 bases on J, plus 8 bases between the germline ends. RNA was isolated from bulk unsorted tissue, and RNA quality was assessed with a NanoDrop ND-1000 and an Agilent 2100. For the normal lung samples, distant non-tumor tissue was collected more than 3 cm away from the tumor edge. Donors were newly diagnosed lung cancer patients admitted for thoracic surgery in China between August and November 2014, without prior chemotherapy. Anyone who had undergone radiotherapy or chemotherapy before, or who had another cancer at the same time, was left out of the study. Surgical tissue pieces of 1-2 cm3 were preserved in RNAlater solution and stored at -80 °C until use.

The research as a whole found: Significantly higher TCR diversity was found in younger patients, and higher tumor TCR diversity was associated with shorter overall and disease-free survival. Neither the sequencing platform nor unique molecular identifiers are named or mentioned anywhere in the methods. Significantly higher TCR diversity (inverse Simpson) was observed in tumor tissue than in normal lung tissue (approximately 400 vs 170, P = 0.0075, Mann-Whitney U test). Peripheral blood was not sequenced, so blood TCRbeta repertoires were not examined in the lung cancer patients of the study. With only around 15 patients in the cohort, the authors noted that larger samples and more detailed clinical data are needed. In normal lung, the top 100 clones accounted for a significantly larger cumulative share of the repertoire than in tumor tissue.

Here the chain combines TRBV11-2 and TRBJ2-7, with no confidently assigned D gene. This sequence originates from a man aged 30 to 45 with non-small cell lung cancer. The material sequenced was distant non-tumor lung tissue. CDR3 reads: CASSLLISEQYF. The DNA sequence is as follows: TGTGCCAGCAGCTTATTAATCTCCGAGCAGTACTTC. Full variable domain (CDR3 extended with the reference TRBV11-2 and TRBJ2-7 proteins): EAGVAQSPRYKIIEKRQSVAFWCNPISGHATLYWYQQILGQGPKLLIQFQNNGVVDDSQLPKDRFSAERLKGVDSTLKIQPAKLEDSAVYLCASSLLISEQYFGPGTRLTVT.